This paragraph reports one T cell receptor beta chain. No antigen is known for it. Primers for the PCR totalled 60 Vbeta and 13 Jbeta. The data were produced by immunoSEQ multiplex PCR, yet TCRdb's version contains in-frame clones alone and is incomplete. This sample carries roughly 100,000 clones, roughly four fifths of them seen once, and the ten largest clones take about 6.1%. These data come from a study of cytomegalovirus exposure and HLA in healthy donors. Germline V gives CDR1 SQVTM, CDR2 ANQGSEA. The length of the CDR3 is 13 residues. V was pared by 5 bases and J by 7 bases, with 10 bases of the junction left unmatched. The study, taken as a whole, reports: Trimming of TCR beta V- and J-genes showed a link, identified in a later analysis, to a missense DCLRE1C variant. Presence/absence analysis assumed near-uniform sequencing depth across donors. Most of the TCR beta V segments (in an earlier analysis) were productive either about 90% or about 30% of the time. Despite most TCR sequences being rare, some public TCRs occurred in many donors.

This TCR derives from a woman aged 45-59 years in good health and CMV-seropositive. The rearrangement joins TRBV29-1 to TRBJ2-7, with 8 bases fitting TRBD2. Sequenced sample: PBMCs. The CDR3 DNA reads TGCAGCGTTAAACGGGGGGGCCTTGGGGAGCAGTACTTC. It codes for CSVKRGGLGEQYF.